The rows below give T cell receptor beta chains drawn from one sample of a study of Ad26.COV2.S vaccination and SARS-CoV-2 variants. Some clones are missing from TCRdb's copy, which holds only in-frame ones; the method was immunoSEQ multiplex PCR. Of around 450,000 clones in the sample, 70% to 90% are singletons; the top ten hold 3.6%. The sample in question was peripheral blood, obtained in a trial of Ad26.COV2.S vaccine versus placebo. The receptors were gathered from a person between 18 and 60 years old who received the Ad26.COV2.S COVID-19 vaccine or a placebo. Each CDR3 is given with its conserved first and last residue. A D gene is named only where the DNA matches it firmly. Rows give clone size only sometimes, using once, few, many, or a class for an expanded clone.

V gene: TRBV2
clone size: -
D gene: -
J gene: TRBJ1-4
CDR3 DNA: TGTGCCAGCAGTGAACTCAGGGTTAATGAAAAACTGTTTTTT
CDR3 protein: CASSELRVNEKLFF

V gene: TRBV19
clone size: -
D gene: -
J gene: TRBJ1-2
CDR3 DNA: TGTGCCAGTAGTATCGAGGTAGGAGGTGAACGGATAAACTATGGCTACACCTTC
CDR3 protein: CASSIEVGGERINYGYTF

V gene: TRBV3-1/TRBV3-2
clone size: few
D gene: -
J gene: TRBJ1-6
CDR3 DNA: TGTGCCAGCAGCCGAGATTTTGGGTTTGATTCACCCCTCCACTTT
CDR3 protein: CASSRDFGFDSPLHF

V gene: TRBV11-2
clone size: -
D gene: TRBD2
J gene: TRBJ2-7
CDR3 DNA: TGTGCCAGCAGCTTTACCGCGGGGGAGCACGAGCAGTACTTC
CDR3 protein: CASSFTAGEHEQYF

V gene: TRBV24-1
clone size: -
D gene: -
J gene: TRBJ1-2
CDR3 DNA: TGTGCCACCAGTGGCCAGACAATCGACTATGGCTACACCTTC
CDR3 protein: CATSGQTIDYGYTF

V gene: TRBV4-1
clone size: -
D gene: -
J gene: TRBJ1-2
CDR3 DNA: TGCGCCAGCAGCCCGACGGGGGGGCCAAGTGGCTACACCTTC
CDR3 protein: CASSPTGGPSGYTF

V gene: TRBV6-5
clone size: -
D gene: -
J gene: TRBJ1-1
CDR3 DNA: TGTGCCAGCAGTTACTCGACTTACACTGAAGCTTTCTTT
CDR3 protein: CASSYSTYTEAFF

V gene: TRBV5-6
clone size: -
D gene: TRBD2
J gene: TRBJ2-7
CDR3 DNA: TGTGCCAGCAGCCCGACTAGCGGGGGATACTACGAGCAGTACTTC
CDR3 protein: CASSPTSGGYYEQYF

V gene: TRBV27
clone size: few
D gene: TRBD1
J gene: TRBJ1-2
CDR3 DNA: TGTGCCAGCAGTTCCCGGCACAGGGGGCTAGGCTACACCTTC
CDR3 protein: CASSSRHRGLGYTF

V gene: TRBV19
clone size: -
D gene: -
J gene: TRBJ1-1
CDR3 DNA: TGTGCCAGTAGTACAGGGGAAAACACTGAAGCTTTCTTT
CDR3 protein: CASSTGENTEAFF

V gene: TRBV9
clone size: -
D gene: -
J gene: TRBJ2-7
CDR3 DNA: TGTGCCAGCAGCGCAGGCTACGGTACCTACGAGCAGTACTTC
CDR3 protein: CASSAGYGTYEQYF

V gene: TRBV6-1
clone size: -
D gene: -
J gene: TRBJ2-1
CDR3 DNA: TGTGCCAGCAGTGAAGAAGGTGCCAGCTACTACAATGAGCAGTTCTTC
CDR3 protein: CASSEEGASYYNEQFF